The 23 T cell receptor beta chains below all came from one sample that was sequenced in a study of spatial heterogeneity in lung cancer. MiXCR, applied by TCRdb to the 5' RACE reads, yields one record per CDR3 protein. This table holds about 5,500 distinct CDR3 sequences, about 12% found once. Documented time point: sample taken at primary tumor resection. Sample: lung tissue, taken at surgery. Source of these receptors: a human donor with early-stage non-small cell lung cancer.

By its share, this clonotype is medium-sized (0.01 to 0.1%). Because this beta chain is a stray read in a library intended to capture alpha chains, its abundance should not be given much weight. The CDR3 protein is CSAGQDGYTF. DNA for the CDR3: TGCAGTGCTGGACAGGATGGCTACACCTTC. This sequence joins TRBV20-1 and TRBJ1-2, with 7 bases identical to TRBD1. Germline trimming cut 5 bases from V and 6 bases from J; bases unmatched to any gene: 0. Germline V CDR1 and CDR2: DFQATT, SNEGSKA (reference sequence). The CDR3 contains 10 residues.

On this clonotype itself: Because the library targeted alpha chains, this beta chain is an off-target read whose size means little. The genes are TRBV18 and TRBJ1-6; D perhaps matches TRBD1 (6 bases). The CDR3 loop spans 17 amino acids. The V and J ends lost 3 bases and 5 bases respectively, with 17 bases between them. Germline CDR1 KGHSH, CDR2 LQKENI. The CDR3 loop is CASSPRQEMGDNSPLHF. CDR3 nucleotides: TGTGCCAGCTCACCCCGACAGGAAATGGGCGATAATTCACCCCTCCACTTT.

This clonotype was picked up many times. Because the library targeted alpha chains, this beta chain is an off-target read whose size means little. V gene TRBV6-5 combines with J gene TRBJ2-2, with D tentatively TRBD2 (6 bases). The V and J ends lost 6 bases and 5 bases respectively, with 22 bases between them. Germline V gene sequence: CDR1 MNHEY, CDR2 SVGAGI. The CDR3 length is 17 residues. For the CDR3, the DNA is TGTGCCAGCAGGCGGGGAGACAGCAGGTTGGGGACCGGGGAGCTGTTTTTT. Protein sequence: CASRRGDSRLGTGELFF.

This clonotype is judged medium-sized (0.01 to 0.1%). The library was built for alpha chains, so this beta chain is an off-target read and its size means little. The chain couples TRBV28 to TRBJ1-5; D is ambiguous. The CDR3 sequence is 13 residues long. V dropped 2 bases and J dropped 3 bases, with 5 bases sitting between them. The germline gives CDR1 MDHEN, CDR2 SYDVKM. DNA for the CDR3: TGTGCCAGCAGTTTACCAGTCAATCAGCCCCAGCATTTT. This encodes CASSLPVNQPQHF.

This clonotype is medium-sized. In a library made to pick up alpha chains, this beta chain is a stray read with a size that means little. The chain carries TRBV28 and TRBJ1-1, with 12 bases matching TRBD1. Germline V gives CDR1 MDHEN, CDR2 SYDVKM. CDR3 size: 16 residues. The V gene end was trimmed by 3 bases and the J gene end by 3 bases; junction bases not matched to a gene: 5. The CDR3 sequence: CASSFGTGGVDTEAFF. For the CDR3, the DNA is TGTGCCAGCAGTTTCGGGACAGGGGGCGTAGACACTGAAGCTTTCTTT.

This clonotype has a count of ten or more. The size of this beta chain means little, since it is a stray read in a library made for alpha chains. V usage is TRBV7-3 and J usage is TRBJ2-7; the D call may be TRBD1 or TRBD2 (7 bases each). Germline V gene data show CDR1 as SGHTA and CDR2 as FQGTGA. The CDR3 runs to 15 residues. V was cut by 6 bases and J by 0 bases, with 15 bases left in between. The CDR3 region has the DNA TGTGCCAGCAGTTCCCAGGGGGGGAGCTCCTACGAGCAGTACTTC. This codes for CASSSQGGSSYEQYF.

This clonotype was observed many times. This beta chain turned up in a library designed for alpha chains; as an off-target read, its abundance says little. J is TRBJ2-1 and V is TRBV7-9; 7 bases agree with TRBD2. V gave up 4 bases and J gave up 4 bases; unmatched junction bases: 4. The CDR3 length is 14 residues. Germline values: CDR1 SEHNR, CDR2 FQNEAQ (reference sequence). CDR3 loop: CASSSGGLYNEQFF. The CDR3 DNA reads TGTGCCAGCAGCTCGGGGGGTCTTTACAATGAGCAGTTCTTC.

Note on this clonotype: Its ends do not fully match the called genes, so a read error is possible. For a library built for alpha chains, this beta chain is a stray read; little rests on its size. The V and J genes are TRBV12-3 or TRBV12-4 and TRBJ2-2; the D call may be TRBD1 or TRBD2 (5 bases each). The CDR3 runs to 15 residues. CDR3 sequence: CASRRTYTNTGEMFF. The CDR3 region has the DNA TGTGCCAGCAGGAGGACATATACGAACACCGGGGAGATGTTTTTT.

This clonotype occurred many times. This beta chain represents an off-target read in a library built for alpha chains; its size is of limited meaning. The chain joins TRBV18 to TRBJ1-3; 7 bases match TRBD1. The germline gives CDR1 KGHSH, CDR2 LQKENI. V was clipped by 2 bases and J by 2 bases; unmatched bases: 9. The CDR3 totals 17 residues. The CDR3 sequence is CASSPSRGGGTGNTIYF. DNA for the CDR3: TGTGCCAGCTCACCATCACGCGGAGGGGGCACTGGAAACACCATATATTTT.

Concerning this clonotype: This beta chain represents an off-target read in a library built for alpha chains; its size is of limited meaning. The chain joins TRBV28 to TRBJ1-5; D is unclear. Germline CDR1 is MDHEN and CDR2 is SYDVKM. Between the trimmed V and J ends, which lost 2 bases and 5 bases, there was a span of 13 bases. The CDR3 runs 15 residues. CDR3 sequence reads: CASSLARAADQPQHF. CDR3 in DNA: TGTGCCAGCAGTTTAGCGCGGGCCGCCGATCAGCCCCAGCATTTT. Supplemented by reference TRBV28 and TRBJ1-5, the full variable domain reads DVKVTQSSRYLVKRTGEKVFLECVQDMDHENMFWYRQDPGLGLRLIYFSYDVKMKEKGDIPEGYSVSREKKERFSLILESASTNQTSMYLCASSLARAADQPQHFGDGTRLSIL.

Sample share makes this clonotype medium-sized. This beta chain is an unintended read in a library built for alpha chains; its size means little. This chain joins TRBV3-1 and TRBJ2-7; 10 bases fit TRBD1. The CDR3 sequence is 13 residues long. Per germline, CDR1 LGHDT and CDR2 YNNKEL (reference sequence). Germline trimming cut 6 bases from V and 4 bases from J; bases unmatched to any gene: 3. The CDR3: CASSRQGAYEQYF. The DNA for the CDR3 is TGTGCCAGCAGTCGACAGGGGGCGTACGAGCAGTACTTC.

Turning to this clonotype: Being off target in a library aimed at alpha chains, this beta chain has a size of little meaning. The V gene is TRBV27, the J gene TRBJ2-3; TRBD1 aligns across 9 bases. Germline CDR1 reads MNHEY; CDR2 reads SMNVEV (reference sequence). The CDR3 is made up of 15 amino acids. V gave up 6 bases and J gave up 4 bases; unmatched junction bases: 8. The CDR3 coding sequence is TGTGCCAGCAGCTACGCGACAGGGGGTTCAGATACGCAGTATTTT. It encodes CASSYATGGSDTQYF.

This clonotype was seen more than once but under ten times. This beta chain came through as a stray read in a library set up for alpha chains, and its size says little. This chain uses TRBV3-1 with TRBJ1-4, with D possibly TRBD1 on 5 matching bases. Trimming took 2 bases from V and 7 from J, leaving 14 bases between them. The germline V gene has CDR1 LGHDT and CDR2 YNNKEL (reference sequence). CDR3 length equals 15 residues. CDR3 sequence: CASSQTSGRGEKLFF. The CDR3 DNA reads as TGTGCCAGCAGCCAAACCTCAGGGCGGGGTGAAAAACTGTTTTTT.

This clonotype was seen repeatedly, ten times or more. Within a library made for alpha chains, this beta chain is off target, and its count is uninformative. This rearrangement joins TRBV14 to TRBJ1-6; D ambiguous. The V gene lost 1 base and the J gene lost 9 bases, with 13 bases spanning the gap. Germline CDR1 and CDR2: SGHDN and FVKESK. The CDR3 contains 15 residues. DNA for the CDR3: TGTGCCAGCAGCCAAGTGGCGGGGTCGAGTTCACCCCTCCACTTT. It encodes CASSQVAGSSSPLHF.

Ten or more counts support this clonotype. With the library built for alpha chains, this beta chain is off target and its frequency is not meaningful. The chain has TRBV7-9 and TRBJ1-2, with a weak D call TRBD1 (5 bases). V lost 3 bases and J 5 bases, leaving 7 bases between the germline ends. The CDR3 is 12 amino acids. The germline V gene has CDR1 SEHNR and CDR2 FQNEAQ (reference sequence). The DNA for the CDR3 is TGTGCCAGCAGCTTTAAGGGGTATGGCTACACCTTC. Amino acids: CASSFKGYGYTF.

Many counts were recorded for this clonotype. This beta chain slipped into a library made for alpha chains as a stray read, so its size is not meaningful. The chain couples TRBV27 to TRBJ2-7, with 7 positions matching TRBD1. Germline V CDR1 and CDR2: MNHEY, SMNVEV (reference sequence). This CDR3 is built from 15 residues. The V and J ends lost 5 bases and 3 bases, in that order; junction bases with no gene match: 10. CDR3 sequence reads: CASSPEVNRGYEQYF. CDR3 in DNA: TGTGCCAGCAGTCCCGAAGTCAACAGGGGCTACGAGCAGTACTTC.

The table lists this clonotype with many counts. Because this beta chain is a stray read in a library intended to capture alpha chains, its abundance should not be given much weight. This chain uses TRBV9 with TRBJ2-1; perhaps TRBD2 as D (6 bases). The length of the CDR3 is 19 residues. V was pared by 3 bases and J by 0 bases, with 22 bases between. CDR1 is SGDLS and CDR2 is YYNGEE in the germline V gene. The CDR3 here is CASSGSGGAISRSYNEQFF. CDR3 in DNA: TGTGCCAGCAGCGGGTCCGGGGGTGCGATTTCTCGCTCCTACAATGAGCAGTTCTTC.

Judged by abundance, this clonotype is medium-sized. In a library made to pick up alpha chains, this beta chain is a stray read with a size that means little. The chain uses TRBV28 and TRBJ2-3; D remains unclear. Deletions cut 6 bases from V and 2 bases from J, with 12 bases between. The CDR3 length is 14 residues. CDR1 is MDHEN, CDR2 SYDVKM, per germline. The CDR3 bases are TGTGCCAGCAGCCGCGATTCCTTCACAGATACGCAGTATTTT. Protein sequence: CASSRDSFTDTQYF.

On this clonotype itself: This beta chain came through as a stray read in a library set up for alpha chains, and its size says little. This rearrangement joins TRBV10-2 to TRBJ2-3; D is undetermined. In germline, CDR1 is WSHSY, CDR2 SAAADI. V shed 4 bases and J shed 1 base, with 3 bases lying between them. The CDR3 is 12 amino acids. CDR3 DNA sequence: TGCGCCAGCAGTGCGGGCACAGATACGCAGTATTTT. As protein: CASSAGTDTQYF.

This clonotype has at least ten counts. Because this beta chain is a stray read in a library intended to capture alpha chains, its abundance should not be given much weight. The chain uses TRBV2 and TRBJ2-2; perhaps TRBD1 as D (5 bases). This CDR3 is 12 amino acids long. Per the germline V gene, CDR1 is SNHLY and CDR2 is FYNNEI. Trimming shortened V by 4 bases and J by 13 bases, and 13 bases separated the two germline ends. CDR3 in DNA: TGTGCCAGCAGTGGACAGTTCAGTGGGCTGTTTTTT. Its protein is CASSGQFSGLFF.

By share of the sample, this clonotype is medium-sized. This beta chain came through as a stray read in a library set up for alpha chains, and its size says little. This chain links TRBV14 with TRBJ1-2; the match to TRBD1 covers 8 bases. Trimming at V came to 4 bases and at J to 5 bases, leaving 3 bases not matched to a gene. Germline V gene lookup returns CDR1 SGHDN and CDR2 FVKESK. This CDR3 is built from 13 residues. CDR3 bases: TGTGCCAGCAGCCCGGGACAGGATTATGGCTACACCTTC. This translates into CASSPGQDYGYTF.

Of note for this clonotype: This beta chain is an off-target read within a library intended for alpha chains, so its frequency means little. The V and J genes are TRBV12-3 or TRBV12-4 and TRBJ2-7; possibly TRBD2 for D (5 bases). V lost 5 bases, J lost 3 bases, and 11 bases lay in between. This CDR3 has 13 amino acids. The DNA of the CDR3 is TGTGCCAGCAGTCCCCGGGGAGTCTACGAGCAGTACTTC. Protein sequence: CASSPRGVYEQYF.

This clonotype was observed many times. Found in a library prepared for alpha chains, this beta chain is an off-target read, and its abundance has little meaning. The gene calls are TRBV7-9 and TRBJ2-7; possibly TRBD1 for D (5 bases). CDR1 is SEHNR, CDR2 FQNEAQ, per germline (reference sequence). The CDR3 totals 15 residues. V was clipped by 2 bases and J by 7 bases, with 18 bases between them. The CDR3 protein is CASSLFGRADGEQYF. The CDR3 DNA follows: TGTGCCAGCAGCTTATTTGGCAGGGCGGATGGTGAGCAGTACTTC.